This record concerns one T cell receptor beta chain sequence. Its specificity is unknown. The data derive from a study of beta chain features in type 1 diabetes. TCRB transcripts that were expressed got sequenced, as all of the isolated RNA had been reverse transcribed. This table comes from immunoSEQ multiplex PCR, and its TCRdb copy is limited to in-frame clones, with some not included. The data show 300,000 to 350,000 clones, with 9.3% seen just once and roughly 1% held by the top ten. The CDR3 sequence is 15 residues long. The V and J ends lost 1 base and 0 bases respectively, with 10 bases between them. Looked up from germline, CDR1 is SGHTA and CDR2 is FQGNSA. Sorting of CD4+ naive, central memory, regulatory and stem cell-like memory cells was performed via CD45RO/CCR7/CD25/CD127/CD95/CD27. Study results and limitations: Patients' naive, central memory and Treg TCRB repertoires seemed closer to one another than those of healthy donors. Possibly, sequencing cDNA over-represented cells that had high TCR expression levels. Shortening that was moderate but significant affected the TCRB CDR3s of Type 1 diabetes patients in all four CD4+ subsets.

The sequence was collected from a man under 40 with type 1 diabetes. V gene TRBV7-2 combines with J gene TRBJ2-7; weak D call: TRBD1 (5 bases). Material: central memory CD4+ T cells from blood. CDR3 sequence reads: CASSLGGPSSYEQYF. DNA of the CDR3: TGTGCCAGCAGCTTAGGGGGCCCTAGCTCCTACGAGCAGTACTTC.